This T cell receptor beta chain was captured in a study of siplizumab effects on memory and regulatory T cells. Findings and caveats of the study: The authors did not confirm suppressive function in proliferating Tregs from siplizumab cultures. A small minority of alloreactive clones were mapped to unstimulated subsets.

Sequencing used immunoSEQ multiplex PCR; TCRdb keeps in-frame clones, though not all of them. The top ten hold around 1.3% of the sample, which has about 110,000 clones, approximately 92% seen once. The CDR3 sequence is 15 residues long. Germline V gene sequence: CDR1 MNHNS, CDR2 SASEGT. With 5 bases removed from V and 10 bases from J, the gap between germline ends came to 18 bases. As regards this clone: The antigen is unknown.

The V gene is TRBV6-1, the J gene TRBJ1-6; a weak D match, TRBD1 (6 bases). Sequenced sample: CD4+ T cells sorted from blood. This sequence originates from a human donor in good health. The CDR3 DNA sequence: TGTGCCAGCAGTCGTCTGTTACAGGGTCCCTCACCCCTCCACTTT. Its protein product is CASSRLLQGPSPLHF.